This T cell receptor (beta chain) derives from a study of T cell changes during pregnancy in multiple sclerosis. The J segment lost 2 bases and the V segment lost 0 bases, leaving 1 base of the junction unmatched. This CDR3 spans 16 amino acids. The germline gives CDR1 SGDLS, CDR2 YYNGEE. TCRdb's copy holds only in-frame clones and misses some; the assay was immunoSEQ multiplex PCR. The sample contains roughly 89,000 clones, just under 95% of which appear only once. Sequenced here: peripheral blood, sampled in the first trimester of pregnancy. This chain uses TRBV9 with TRBJ2-1; 11 bases align to TRBD2. The receptor comes from a female donor with multiple sclerosis, enrolled in a pregnancy study. As DNA, the CDR3 is TGTGCCAGCAGCGTAGTTAGCGGGGGGGCCTACAATGAGCAGTTCTTC. It encodes CASSVVSGGAYNEQFF. The full variable domain, rest sourced from reference TRBV9 and TRBJ2-1, is DSGVTQTPKHLITATGQRVTLRCSPRSGDLSVYWYQQSLDQGLQFLIQYYNGEERAKGNILERFSAQQFPDLHSELNLSSLELGDSALYFCASSVVSGGAYNEQFFGPGTRLTVL.